These 14 T cell receptor beta chains were sequenced from one sample in a study of glioma-infiltrating T cells after dendritic cell vaccination. Profiled with immunoSEQ multiplex PCR; TCRdb holds only in-frame clones, not every one. The sample contains around 96,000 clones, 70% to 80% of which appear only once. Here the sequenced sample was blood, taken before dendritic cell vaccination. The source is a human donor with glioblastoma.

J is TRBJ2-7 and V is TRBV4-1; TRBD2 agrees at 7 bases. V was clipped by 3 bases and J by 0 bases; unmatched bases: 5. The CDR3 runs to 15 residues. Per germline, CDR1 MGHRA and CDR2 YSYEKL. The CDR3 reads CASSQGAGLSYEQYF. The CDR3 region has the DNA TGCGCCAGCAGCCAGGGAGCGGGGCTCTCCTACGAGCAGTACTTC.

This clone was seen only a few times. The V and J genes are TRBV7-8 and TRBJ1-1; weak D call: TRBD1 (5 bases). The CDR3 loop spans 15 amino acids. The germline CDR1 and CDR2 sequences are SGHVS and FQNEAQ. The germline V and J ends were trimmed by 2 bases and 0 bases, with 10 bases remaining between them. The CDR3 sequence: CASSLPRQLNTEAFF. CDR3 nucleotide sequence: TGTGCCAGCAGCTTACCCCGACAGCTGAACACTGAAGCTTTCTTT.

This clone has more than one count but fewer than ten. The gene calls are TRBV6-5 and TRBJ1-3; 8 bases match TRBD1. With V trimmed by 5 bases and J by 4 bases, 1 base remained unmatched. Per the germline V gene, CDR1 is MNHEY and CDR2 is SVGAGI. This CDR3 is built from 13 residues. The CDR3 reads CASSRTGGNTIYF. CDR3 sequence (DNA): TGTGCCAGCAGTCGGACAGGGGGAAACACCATATATTTT.

The chain carries TRBV5-1 and TRBJ2-3; 8 nucleotides line up with TRBD1. V lost 3 bases to trimming and J lost 1 base; unmatched junction nucleotides: 4. The CDR3 runs 15 residues. CDR1 and CDR2 from the germline V gene are SGHRS and YFSETQ. The CDR3 DNA is TGCGCCAGCAGCTCAGGGGGCGTGGGCACAGATACGCAGTATTTT. Translating it yields CASSSGGVGTDTQYF.

The rearrangement uses TRBV30 and TRBJ1-1; a possible D gene is TRBD1 (5 bases). Germline loops: CDR1 GTSNPN, CDR2 SVGIG (reference sequence). This CDR3 is built from 13 residues. V lost 3 bases and J 10 bases, leaving 18 bases between the germline ends. CDR3: CAWRTPRGLIAFF. The CDR3 DNA is TGTGCCTGGAGAACTCCAAGGGGTCTCATAGCTTTCTTT.

The chain recombines TRBV10-3 with TRBJ1-2; TRBD1 is a possible D gene (5 bases). This CDR3 is built from 13 residues. Germline V gene lookup returns CDR1 ENHRY and CDR2 SYGVKD. The germline V and J ends were trimmed by 5 bases and 1 base, with 8 bases remaining between them. The CDR3 nucleotides are TGTGCCATCAGTCAACAGGTTAACTATGGCTACACCTTC. Protein product: CAISQQVNYGYTF.

The chain carries TRBV4-1 and TRBJ2-7, with TRBD1 matching 8 bases. Germline V gene data show CDR1 as MGHRA and CDR2 as YSYEKL. The length of the CDR3 is 16 residues. Trimming removed 1 base from V and 5 bases from J; junction bases left unmatched: 10. The CDR3 DNA reads as TGCGCCAGCAGCCAAGGACAGGGGCGATTTCGAGACGAGCAGTACTTC. Its translation is CASSQGQGRFRDEQYF.

The J gene is TRBJ1-1, the V gene TRBV7-9; tentatively, D is TRBD1 (6 bases). V was cut by 6 bases and J by 0 bases, with 11 bases left in between. The CDR3 is made up of 14 amino acids. Germline V gene sequence: CDR1 SEHNR, CDR2 FQNEAQ (reference sequence). The CDR3 nucleotides are TGTGCCAGCAGGCTACAGGGATTGAACACTGAAGCTTTCTTT. It encodes CASRLQGLNTEAFF.

The V and J genes are TRBV5-4 and TRBJ2-7; 15 bases match TRBD2. The CDR3 spans 17 residues. Germline V gives CDR1 SGHNT, CDR2 YYREEE (reference sequence). Unmatched junction bases numbered 6, after V lost 0 bases and J lost 5 bases. This chain's CDR3 is CASSLAGGLAGGHEQYF. The DNA for the CDR3 is TGTGCCAGCAGCTTGGCTGGAGGACTAGCGGGAGGGCACGAGCAGTACTTC. Using reference TRBV5-4 and TRBJ2-7 for the parts outside the CDR3, the full variable domain is ETGVTQSPTHLIKTRGQQVTLRCSSQSGHNTVSWYQQALGQGPQFIFQYYREEENGRGNFPPRFSGLQFPNYSSELNVNALELDDSALYLCASSLAGGLAGGHEQYFGPGTRLTVT.

V gene TRBV18 combines with J gene TRBJ2-5; D might be TRBD1 (6 bases). The J call may be incorrect, as the DNA end agrees better with TRBJ2-7. This CDR3 has 14 amino acids. CDR1 is KGHSH, CDR2 LQKENI, per germline. This CDR3 reads CASSQDTGTYEQYF. The CDR3 nucleotides read TGTGCCAGCTCACAGGACACAGGGACCTACGAGCAGTACTTC.

The rearrangement joins TRBV5-6 to TRBJ2-1, with D maybe TRBD1 (6 bases). From germline, CDR1 is SGHDT and CDR2 YYEEEE. The CDR3 is made up of 17 amino acids. Between the trimmed V and J ends, which lost 3 bases and 2 bases, there was a span of 18 bases. The CDR3 sequence: CASSSLPTGLTYNEQFF. The CDR3 nucleotides are TGTGCCAGCAGCTCCCTACCCACAGGGCTGACCTACAATGAGCAGTTCTTC. The full variable domain, with the rest looked up from reference TRBV5-6 and TRBJ2-1, is DAGVTQSPTHLIKTRGQQVTLRCSPKSGHDTVSWYQQALGQGPQFIFQYYEEEERQRGNFPDRFSGHQFPNYSSELNVNALLLGDSALYLCASSSLPTGLTYNEQFFGPGTRLTVL.

The chain has TRBV27 and TRBJ2-3, with D possibly being TRBD2 (5 bases). Germline V lookup: CDR1 MNHEY, CDR2 SMNVEV (reference sequence). The germline V and J ends were trimmed by 2 bases and 4 bases, with 7 bases remaining between them. The CDR3 is made up of 13 amino acids. CDR3 in amino acids: CASSLEGSDTQYF. The CDR3 DNA follows: TGTGCCAGCAGTTTAGAGGGTTCAGATACGCAGTATTTT.

The chain combines TRBV5-1 with TRBJ2-2, with 9 positions matching TRBD1. Germline values: CDR1 SGHRS, CDR2 YFSETQ. The CDR3 totals 15 residues. Trimming removed 4 bases from V and 6 bases from J; junction bases left unmatched: 7. CDR3 DNA: TGCGCCAGCAGCGCGGACAGGGGTTTATCCGGGGAGCTGTTTTTT. Translation: CASSADRGLSGELFF.

This clone turned up a few times. The chain recombines TRBV19 with TRBJ1-5; D remains ambiguous. V lost 6 bases and J lost 0, with 3 bases in between. This CDR3 comprises 12 residues. CDR1 and CDR2 from the germline V gene are LNHDA and SQIVND (reference sequence). The CDR3 DNA is TGTGCCAGTAGGTATAGCAATCAGCCCCAGCATTTT. Amino acid sequence: CASRYSNQPQHF.